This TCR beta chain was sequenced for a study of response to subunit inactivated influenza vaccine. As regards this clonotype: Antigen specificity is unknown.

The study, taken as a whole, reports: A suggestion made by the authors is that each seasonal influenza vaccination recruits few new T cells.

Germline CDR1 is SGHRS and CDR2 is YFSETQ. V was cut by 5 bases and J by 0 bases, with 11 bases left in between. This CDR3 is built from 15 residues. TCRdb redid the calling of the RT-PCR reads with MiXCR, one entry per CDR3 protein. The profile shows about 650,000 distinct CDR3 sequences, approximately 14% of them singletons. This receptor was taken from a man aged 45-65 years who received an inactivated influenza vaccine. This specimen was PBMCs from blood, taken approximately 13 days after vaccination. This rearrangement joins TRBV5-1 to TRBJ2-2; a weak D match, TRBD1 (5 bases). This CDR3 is CASSQTASNTGELFF. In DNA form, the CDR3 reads TGCGCCAGCAGTCAGACAGCCTCGAACACCGGGGAGCTGTTTTTT.